This entry is about one T cell receptor (beta chain). The target antigen is unknown. This record comes from a study of T cell responses to AZD1222 COVID-19 vaccine. Profiling relied on immunoSEQ multiplex PCR, and the TCRdb table lists in-frame clones only, not all of them. The sample lists around 66,000 clones, approximately 79% occurring once. General study results and limits: Among AZD1222 vaccinees, only six were seropositive at baseline. CD4 TCRs covered the whole spike, strongest at regions 160-218 and 743-854.

The material was peripheral blood, obtained on day 0 of MenACWY control vaccination. This TCR was sampled from an adult in good health.

The CDR3 bases are TGTGCCACCAGCAGAGACCGGGGGAACACCGGGGAGCTGTTTTTT. Residues: CATSRDRGNTGELFF. The chain carries TRBV15 and TRBJ2-2, with D possibly matching TRBD2 (5 bases). Trimming left V 0 bases short and J 1 base short, with 6 bases between. The CDR3 runs 15 residues. Per the germline V gene, CDR1 is LNHNV and CDR2 is YYDKDF (reference sequence).